In this sample, the clone carrying this T cell receptor beta chain turned up once. Its target is unknown. Trimming pared 5 bases from V and 12 bases from J, leaving 17 bases between. Germline V gene data show CDR1 as SGHTA and CDR2 as FQGNSA. This CDR3 comprises 13 residues. TCRdb analysed the RT-PCR reads with MiXCR anew, one entry per CDR3 protein. The table includes 550,000 to 800,000 distinct CDR3 sequences, 15% to 19% detected once. This specimen belongs to a study of response to subunit inactivated influenza vaccine. Study observations and caveats: Authors suggested each seasonal influenza vaccination recruits few new T cells.

The chain combines TRBV7-2 with TRBJ2-1; D tentatively fits TRBD1 or TRBD2 (5 bases each). The TCR was taken from a man aged 45-60 years who received an inactivated influenza vaccine. The material was PBMCs from blood, obtained roughly 12 days after vaccination. The CDR3 spells CASSPGPKRGQFF. The CDR3 DNA follows: TGTGCCAGCAGCCCGGGGCCTAAAAGGGGGCAGTTCTTC.